A selection of T cell receptor beta chains follows, all from one sample in a study of blood T cell repertoires in COVID-19. Clones were sequenced by immunoSEQ multiplex PCR, and TCRdb holds only the in-frame ones, with some missing. The sample has 180,000 or so clones, around 79% seen once; the top ten hold 11%. The sequencing input was PBMCs or T cells enriched from blood (not recorded which). The receptor source for this set is a man aged 45 to 65 who had recovered from COVID-19. Each CDR3 is given with its conserved first and last residue. D genes are given only for firm matches. Only part of the rows carry a size: once, few, many, or a class if the clone is expanded.

>.|TRBJ2-3|TRBD1|TRBV11-3
TGTGCCAGCAGCTCGGGACAGGGTGAAACAGATACGCAGTATTTT
CASSSGQGETDTQYF
>.|TRBJ2-7|.|TRBV7-9
TGTGCCAGCAGCCGGGATATTGTTTCCTACGAGCAGTACTTC
CASSRDIVSYEQYF
>.|TRBJ1-2|TRBD1|TRBV2
TGTGCCAGCAGTAGGACAGGGGCCGGCTACACCTTC
CASSRTGAGYTF
>.|TRBJ1-1|TRBD1|TRBV5-1
TGCGCCAGCAGCTTGGCGGGACAGGGAGCGAACACTGAAGCTTTCTTT
CASSLAGQGANTEAFF
>.|TRBJ1-2|.|TRBV19
TGTGCCAGTAGTCCCCGTGGAGGAAAAAACTATGGCTACACCTTC
CASSPRGGKNYGYTF
>few|TRBJ1-2|.|TRBV5-4
TGTGCCAGCAGCCTCACGGGAGGCTACACCTTC
CASSLTGGYTF
>.|TRBJ2-2|.|TRBV5-8
TGTGCCAGCAGCCTGTCGGTAGGAGGAGCTAACACCGGGGAGCTGTTTTTT
CASSLSVGGANTGELFF
>.|TRBJ1-4|TRBD1|TRBV5-1
TGCGCCAGCAGCCCAGGGGGAACAGGGCTAGGGGAAAAACTGTTTTTT
CASSPGGTGLGEKLFF
>.|TRBJ1-4|.|TRBV5-5
TGTGCCAGCAGCCCGGAGGGTAGGACTAATGAAAAACTGTTTTTT
CASSPEGRTNEKLFF
>.|TRBJ1-1|.|TRBV18
TGTGCCAGCTCACCACGACAGCTGAACACTGAAGCTTTCTTT
CASSPRQLNTEAFF
>.|TRBJ2-1|.|TRBV3-1/TRBV3-2
TGTGCCAGCAGCCGCACTAGCTCCCGGGGTGAGCAGTTCTTC
CASSRTSSRGEQFF
>.|TRBJ1-5|.|TRBV28
TGTGCCAGCAGTAGTCGCAGGGTGACTCTCAATCAGCCCCAGCATTTT
CASSSRRVTLNQPQHF
>.|TRBJ1-1|.|TRBV7-9
TGTGCCAGCAGCTTAATCTTGGGGGGCACTGAAGCTTTCTTT
CASSLILGGTEAFF
>.|TRBJ2-3|TRBD1|TRBV6-5
TGTGCCAGCAGACGACAGGGTGGGGTTAAGGATACGCAGTATTTT
CASRRQGGVKDTQYF
>.|TRBJ1-5|.|TRBV27
TGTGCCAGCGGTAGGGGTGGTCAGCCCCAGCATTTT
CASGRGGQPQHF
>.|TRBJ2-1|TRBD2|TRBV7-3
TGTGCCAGCAGCCTCGGGGGGGTGGTTAATGAGCAGTTCTTC
CASSLGGVVNEQFF
>.|TRBJ1-6|TRBD1|TRBV10-2
TGCGCCAGCAGTGAGAAGGGGGCGGATTCACCCCTCCACTTT
CASSEKGADSPLHF
>once|TRBJ1-1|.|TRBV9
TGTGCCAGCAGCGCCACGGCAGGCACTGAAGCTTTCTTT
CASSATAGTEAFF
>.|TRBJ2-7|TRBD1|TRBV7-8
TGTGCCAGCAGCCCATCCCTCGGGACAGGGGTCTACGAGCAGTACTTC
CASSPSLGTGVYEQYF
>.|TRBJ2-2|.|TRBV5-1
TGCGCCAGCAGCTTCGACGGGAGGAACACCGGGGAGCTGTTTTTT
CASSFDGRNTGELFF
>few|TRBJ1-6|.|TRBV28
TGTGCCAGCACCGCCGTGAGGAGGAATTCACCCCTCCACTTT
CASTAVRRNSPLHF
>.|TRBJ2-2|.|TRBV6-1
TGTGCCAGCAGTGAAGGAGGTGGCGGGAAGGCCGGGGAGCTGTTTTTT
CASSEGGGGKAGELFF
>few|TRBJ1-3|.|TRBV28
TGTGCCAGCAGTTTCAGAAACACCATATATTTT
CASSFRNTIYF
>.|TRBJ1-4|TRBD1|TRBV7-2
TGTGCCAGCAGCCCCCAGGGGGCGCTTAATGAAAAACTGTTTTTT
CASSPQGALNEKLFF
>.|TRBJ2-1|.|TRBV28
TGTGCCACAGAACCCCGGGGGGCCTTCCACAATGAGCAGTTCTTC
CATEPRGAFHNEQFF
>.|TRBJ2-1|TRBD1|TRBV27
TGTGCCAGCAGGGGGGACAGTTACAATGAGCAGTTCTTC
CASRGDSYNEQFF
>.|TRBJ2-3|.|TRBV30
TGTGCCTGGAGTGTTATAGGGGGCGGGGGGCTTCTCCCAGATACGCAGTATTTT
CAWSVIGGGGLLPDTQYF
>.|TRBJ1-2|.|TRBV19
TGTGCCAGTAGTACTGAGCGGTATGGCTATGGCTACACCTTC
CASSTERYGYGYTF
>.|TRBJ1-2|.|TRBV29-1
TGCAGCGTTGACGCCGGGGGCTACACCTTC
CSVDAGGYTF
>.|TRBJ1-2|.|TRBV6-5
TGTGCCAGCAGTTTATTTCCGGGAGCTAACTATGGCTACACCTTC
CASSLFPGANYGYTF
>few|TRBJ1-1|TRBD1|TRBV5-1
TGCGCCAGCAGCGTTGGGACAGCGAACACTGAAGCTTTCTTT
CASSVGTANTEAFF
>.|TRBJ2-5|TRBD1|TRBV25-1
TGTGCCAGCAGGGGGACAGGGACAGCAAAAGAAGAGACCCAGTACTTC
CASRGTGTAKEETQYF
>.|TRBJ2-5|TRBD2|TRBV11-3
TGTGCCAGCAGTACCGGGACTAGCGGGAACCAAGAGACCCAGTACTTC
CASSTGTSGNQETQYF
>.|TRBJ1-6|.|TRBV30
TGTGCCTGTATCCGGGTTTATAATTCACCCCTCCACTTT
CACIRVYNSPLHF
>.|TRBJ2-3|TRBD2|TRBV7-3
TGTGCCAGCAGTCCGGGCAGCGGGGGGGCAAATACGCAGTATTTT
CASSPGSGGANTQYF
>few|TRBJ2-3|.|TRBV19
TGTGCCAGTAGTATAGGTAGCACCTTTTCTAGCACAGATACGCAGTATTTT
CASSIGSTFSSTDTQYF
>once|TRBJ1-1|.|TRBV12-3/TRBV12-4
TGTGCCAGCATTCAGGGGAAATTCACTGAAGCTTTCTTT
CASIQGKFTEAFF
>.|TRBJ2-7|.|TRBV7-2
TGTGCCAGCAGCCGGGGTTACTACGAGCAGTACTTC
CASSRGYYEQYF
>.|TRBJ2-1|TRBD1|TRBV11-2
TGTGCCAGCAGCTTAGATCCAGGGGGTAATGAGCAGTTCTTC
CASSLDPGGNEQFF
>.|TRBJ1-1|.|TRBV11-1
TGTGCCAGCAGCTTACCCCGGGGATATGACACTGAAGCTTTCTTT
CASSLPRGYDTEAFF
>.|TRBJ1-2|.|TRBV29-1
TGCAGCGTTGCAGGGCAGGGGAGTGGCTACACCTTC
CSVAGQGSGYTF
>few|TRBJ2-5|.|TRBV7-9
TGTGCCAGCAGTTCTTTCCCCGGGACACAAGAGACCCAGTACTTC
CASSSFPGTQETQYF
>.|TRBJ2-1|.|TRBV24-1
TGTGCCACCAGTGAGTCTCGGGACTTCAATGAGCAGTTCTTC
CATSESRDFNEQFF
>.|TRBJ2-2|.|TRBV27
TGTGCCAGCAGTTTTGGGGCTGGAAGGGTTCCGAACACCGGGGAGCTGTTTTTT
CASSFGAGRVPNTGELFF
>.|TRBJ2-3|TRBD1|TRBV6-5
TGTGCCAGCCCGACAGGGATCACAGATACGCAGTATTTT
CASPTGITDTQYF
>.|TRBJ2-1|.|TRBV11-2
TGTGCCAGCAGCCCTGTGGTCGGGGGTGAGCAGTTCTTC
CASSPVVGGEQFF